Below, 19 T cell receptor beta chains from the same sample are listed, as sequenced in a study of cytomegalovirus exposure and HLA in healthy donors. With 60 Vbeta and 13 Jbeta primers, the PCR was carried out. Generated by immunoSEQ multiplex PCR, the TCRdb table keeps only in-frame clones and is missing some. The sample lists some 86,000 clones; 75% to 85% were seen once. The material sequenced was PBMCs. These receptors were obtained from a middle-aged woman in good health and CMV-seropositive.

CDR3 bases: TGTGCCAGCAGCTGCACCCGTGACACATATGGCTACACCTTC. Its protein product is CASSCTRDTYGYTF. The J gene is TRBJ1-2, the V gene TRBV7-6, with D hard to call. CDR1 is SGHVS, CDR2 FNYEAQ, per germline. The V end lost 4 bases, the J end lost 5 bases, and 14 bases lay between the germline ends. This CDR3 has 14 amino acids.

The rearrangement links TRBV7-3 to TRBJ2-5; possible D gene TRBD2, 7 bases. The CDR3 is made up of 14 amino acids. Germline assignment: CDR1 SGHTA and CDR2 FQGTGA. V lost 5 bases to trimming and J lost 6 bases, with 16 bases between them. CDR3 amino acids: CASSDGGGAKTQYF. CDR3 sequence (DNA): TGTGCCAGCAGCGACGGTGGGGGGGCAAAGACCCAGTACTTC.

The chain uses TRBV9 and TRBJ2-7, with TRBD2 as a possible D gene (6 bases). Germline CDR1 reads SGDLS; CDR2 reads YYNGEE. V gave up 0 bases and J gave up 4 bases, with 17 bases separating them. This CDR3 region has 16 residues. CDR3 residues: CASSVGGDLPGYEQYF. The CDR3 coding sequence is TGTGCCAGCAGCGTAGGAGGGGACTTACCTGGTTACGAGCAGTACTTC.

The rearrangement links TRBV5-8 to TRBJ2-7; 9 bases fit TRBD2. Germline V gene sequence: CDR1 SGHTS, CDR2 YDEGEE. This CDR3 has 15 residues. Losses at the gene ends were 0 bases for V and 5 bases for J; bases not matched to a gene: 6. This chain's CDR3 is CASSLGLRGGDEQYF. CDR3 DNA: TGTGCCAGCAGCTTGGGGCTGCGGGGGGGCGACGAGCAGTACTTC.

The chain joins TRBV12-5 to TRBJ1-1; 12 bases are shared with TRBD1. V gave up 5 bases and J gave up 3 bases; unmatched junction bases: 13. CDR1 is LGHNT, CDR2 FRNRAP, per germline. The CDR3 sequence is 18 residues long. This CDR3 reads CASGPPGTGGASDTEAFF. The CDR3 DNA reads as TGTGCTAGTGGTCCCCCAGGGACAGGGGGCGCGAGCGACACTGAAGCTTTCTTT.

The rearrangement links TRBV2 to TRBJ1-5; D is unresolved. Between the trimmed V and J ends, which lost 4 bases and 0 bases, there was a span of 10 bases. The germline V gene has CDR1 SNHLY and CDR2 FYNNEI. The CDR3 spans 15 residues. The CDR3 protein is CASSGTRNSNQPQHF. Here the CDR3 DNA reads TGTGCCAGCAGTGGAACACGTAATAGCAATCAGCCCCAGCATTTT.

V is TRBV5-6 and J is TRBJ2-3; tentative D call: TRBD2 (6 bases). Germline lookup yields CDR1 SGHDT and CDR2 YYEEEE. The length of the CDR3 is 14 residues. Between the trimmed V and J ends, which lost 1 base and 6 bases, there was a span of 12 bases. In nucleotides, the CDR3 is TGTGCCAGCAGCTTGTTTCTGCGGGGCGATACGCAGTATTTT. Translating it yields CASSLFLRGDTQYF.

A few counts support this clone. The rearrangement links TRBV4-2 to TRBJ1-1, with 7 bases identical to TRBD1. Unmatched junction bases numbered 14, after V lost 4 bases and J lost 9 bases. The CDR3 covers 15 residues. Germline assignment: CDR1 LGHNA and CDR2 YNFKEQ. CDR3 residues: CASSPVSTGEDKAFF. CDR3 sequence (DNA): TGTGCCAGCAGCCCAGTTTCTACAGGGGAGGACAAAGCTTTCTTT.

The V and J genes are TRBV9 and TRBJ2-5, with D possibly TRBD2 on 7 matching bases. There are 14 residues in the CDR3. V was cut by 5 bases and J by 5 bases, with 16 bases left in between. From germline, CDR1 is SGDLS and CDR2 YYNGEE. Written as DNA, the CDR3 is TGTGCCAGCAGTCGCGGGGGCGCGGTGGAGACCCAGTACTTC. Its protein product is CASSRGGAVETQYF.

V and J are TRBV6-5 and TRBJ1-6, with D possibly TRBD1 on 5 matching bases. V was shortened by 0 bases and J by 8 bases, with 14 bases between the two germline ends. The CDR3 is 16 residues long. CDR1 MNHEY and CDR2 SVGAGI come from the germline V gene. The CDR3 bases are TGTGCCAGCAGTTACTCGGGAGGACGGGGGGATTCACCCCTCCACTTT. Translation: CASSYSGGRGDSPLHF.

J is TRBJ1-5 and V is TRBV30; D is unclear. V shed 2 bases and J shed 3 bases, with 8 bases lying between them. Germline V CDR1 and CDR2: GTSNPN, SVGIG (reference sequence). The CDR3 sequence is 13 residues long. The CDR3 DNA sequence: TGTGCCTGGAGTCCGCAGATCAATCAGCCCCAGCATTTT. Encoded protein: CAWSPQINQPQHF.

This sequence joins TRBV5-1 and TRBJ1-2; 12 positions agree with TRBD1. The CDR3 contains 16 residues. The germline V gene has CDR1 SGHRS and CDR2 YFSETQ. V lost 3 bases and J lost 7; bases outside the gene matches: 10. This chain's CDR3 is CASSWGQGAINGGYTF. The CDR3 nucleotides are TGCGCCAGCAGCTGGGGACAGGGGGCAATAAATGGTGGCTACACCTTC.

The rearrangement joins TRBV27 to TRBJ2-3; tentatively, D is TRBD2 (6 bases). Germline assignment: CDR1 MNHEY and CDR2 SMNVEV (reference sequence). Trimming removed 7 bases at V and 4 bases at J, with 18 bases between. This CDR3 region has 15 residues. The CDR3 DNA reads TGTGCCAGCACCAACCGGCGGGGTACGGCAGATACGCAGTATTTT. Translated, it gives CASTNRRGTADTQYF.

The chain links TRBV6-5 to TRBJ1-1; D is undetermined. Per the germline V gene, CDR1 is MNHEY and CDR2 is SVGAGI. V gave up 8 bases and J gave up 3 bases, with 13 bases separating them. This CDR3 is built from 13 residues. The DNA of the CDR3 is TGTGCCAGCTTCCTAGAGCGAGACACTGAAGCTTTCTTT. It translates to CASFLERDTEAFF.

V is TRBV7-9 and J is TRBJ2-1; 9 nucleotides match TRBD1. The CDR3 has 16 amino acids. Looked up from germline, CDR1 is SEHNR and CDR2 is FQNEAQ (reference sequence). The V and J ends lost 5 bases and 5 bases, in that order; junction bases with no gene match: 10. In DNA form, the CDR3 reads TGTGCCAGCAGCCCCTTGGACAGGGGTCGCAACAATGAGCAGTTCTTC. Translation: CASSPLDRGRNNEQFF. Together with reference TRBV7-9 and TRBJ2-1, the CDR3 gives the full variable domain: DTGVSQNPRHKITKRGQNVTFRCDPISEHNRLYWYRQTLGQGPEFLTYFQNEAQLEKSRLLSDRFSAERPKGSFSTLEIQRTEQGDSAMYLCASSPLDRGRNNEQFFGPGTRLTVL.

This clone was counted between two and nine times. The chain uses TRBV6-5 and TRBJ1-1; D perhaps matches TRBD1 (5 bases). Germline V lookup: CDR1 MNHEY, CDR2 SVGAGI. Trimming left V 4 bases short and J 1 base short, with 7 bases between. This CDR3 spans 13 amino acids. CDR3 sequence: CASSLTGNTEAFF. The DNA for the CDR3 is TGTGCCAGCAGTTTAACAGGGAACACTGAAGCTTTCTTT.

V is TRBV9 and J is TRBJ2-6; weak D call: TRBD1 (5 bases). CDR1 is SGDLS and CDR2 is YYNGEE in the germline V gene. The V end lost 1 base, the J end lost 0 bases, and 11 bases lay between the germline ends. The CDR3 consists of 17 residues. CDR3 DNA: TGTGCCAGCAGCGTAAGGTTAGGGGACTCTGGGGCCAACGTCCTGACTTTC. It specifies CASSVRLGDSGANVLTF.

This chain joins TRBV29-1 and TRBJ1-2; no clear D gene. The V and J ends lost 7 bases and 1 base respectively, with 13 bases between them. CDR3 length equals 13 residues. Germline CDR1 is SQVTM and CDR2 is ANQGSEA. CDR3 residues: CSAQVDLNYGYTF. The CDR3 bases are TGCAGCGCCCAGGTAGACCTTAACTATGGCTACACCTTC.

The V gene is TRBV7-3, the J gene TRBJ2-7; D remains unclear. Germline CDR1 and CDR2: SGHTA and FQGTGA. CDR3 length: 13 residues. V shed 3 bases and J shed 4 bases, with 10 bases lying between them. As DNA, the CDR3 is TGTGCCAGCAGCTTGAACTACCAGTACGAGCAGTACTTC. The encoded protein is CASSLNYQYEQYF.